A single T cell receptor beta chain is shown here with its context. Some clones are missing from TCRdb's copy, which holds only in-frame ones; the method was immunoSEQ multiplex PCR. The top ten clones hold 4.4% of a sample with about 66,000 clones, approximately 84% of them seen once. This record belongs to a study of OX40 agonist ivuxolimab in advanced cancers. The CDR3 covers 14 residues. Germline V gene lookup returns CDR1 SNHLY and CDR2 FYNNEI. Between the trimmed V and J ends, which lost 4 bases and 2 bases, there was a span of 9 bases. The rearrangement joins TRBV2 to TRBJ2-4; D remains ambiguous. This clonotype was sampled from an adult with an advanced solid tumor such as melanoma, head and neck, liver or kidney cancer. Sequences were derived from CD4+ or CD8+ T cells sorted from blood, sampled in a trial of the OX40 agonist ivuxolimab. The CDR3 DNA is TGTGCCAGCAGTGCTCTAGGACCCAAAAACATTCAGTACTTC. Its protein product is CASSALGPKNIQYF.